These 12 T cell receptor beta chains originate from one sample sequenced in a study of cytomegalovirus exposure and HLA in healthy donors. PCR amplification relied on 60 Vbeta primers (plus 13 Jbeta primers). The table came from immunoSEQ multiplex PCR; TCRdb's copy has only in-frame clones and leaves some out. The sample has about 160,000 clones, 70% to 80% seen once. Input material: PBMCs. All receptors come from a woman between 45 and 60 years old in good health and CMV-seronegative.

The J gene is TRBJ1-1, the V gene TRBV30, with D uncertain. CDR3 length equals 13 residues. CDR1 GTSNPN and CDR2 SVGIG come from the germline V gene (reference sequence). Trimming shortened V by 0 bases and J by 0 bases, and 5 bases separated the two germline ends. CDR3 nucleotides: TGTGCCTGGAGTGTTAACATGAACACTGAAGCTTTCTTT. It is translated as CAWSVNMNTEAFF.

This clone was observed a handful of times. This chain uses TRBV6-1 with TRBJ1-1, with D possibly TRBD1 on 6 matching bases. The CDR3 covers 12 residues. CDR1 and CDR2 from the germline V gene are MNHNS and SASEGT. Between the trimmed V and J ends, which lost 6 bases and 6 bases, there was a span of 11 bases. The DNA of the CDR3 is TGTGCCAGCAGACTACAGGGATCTGAAGCTTTCTTT. Its translation: CASRLQGSEAFF.

The chain joins TRBV5-1 to TRBJ1-1, with D uncertain. V gave up 0 bases and J gave up 0 bases, with 6 bases separating them. Germline loops: CDR1 SGHRS, CDR2 YFSETQ. The CDR3 length is 14 residues. The CDR3 bases are TGCGCCAGCAGCTTGGACAGATTGAACACTGAAGCTTTCTTT. It is translated as CASSLDRLNTEAFF.

This rearrangement joins TRBV5-1 to TRBJ2-4, with D maybe TRBD1 (6 bases). The CDR3 totals 15 residues. V lost 4 bases, J lost 3 bases, and 14 bases lay in between. The germline gives CDR1 SGHRS, CDR2 YFSETQ. Written as DNA, the CDR3 is TGCGCCAGCAGCGAACCAGGGGCGGTCAAAAACATTCAGTACTTC. It yields the protein CASSEPGAVKNIQYF.

The chain uses TRBV27 and TRBJ1-1, with 7 nucleotides matching TRBD1. With V trimmed by 5 bases and J by 3 bases, 9 bases remained unmatched. The germline CDR1 and CDR2 sequences are MNHEY and SMNVEV (reference sequence). This CDR3 has 15 residues. Here the CDR3 reads CASSPGDRFYTEAFF. The CDR3, as DNA: TGTGCCAGCAGTCCCGGGGACAGATTCTACACTGAAGCTTTCTTT.

This clone was observed once. The rearrangement uses TRBV19 and TRBJ2-5; 13 bases agree with TRBD2. This CDR3 has 16 amino acids. V lost 5 bases, J lost 4 bases, and 7 bases stayed unmatched. The germline V gene has CDR1 LNHDA and CDR2 SQIVND (reference sequence). CDR3 nucleotide sequence: TGTGCCAGTAGTTTTGGACTAGCGGGAGTTGGAGAGACCCAGTACTTC. This sequence encodes CASSFGLAGVGETQYF.

V usage is TRBV28 and J usage is TRBJ2-3; 7 nucleotides match TRBD2. The trim removed 6 bases at V and 1 base at J, leaving 10 bases unmatched. CDR3 length: 16 amino acids. Germline V gene lookup returns CDR1 MDHEN and CDR2 SYDVKM. DNA of the CDR3: TGTGCCAGCAGCCGAATTAGCGGGCCCGGCACAGATACGCAGTATTTT. Its protein product is CASSRISGPGTDTQYF. The full variable domain, completed using reference TRBV28 and TRBJ2-3, is DVKVTQSSRYLVKRTGEKVFLECVQDMDHENMFWYRQDPGLGLRLIYFSYDVKMKEKGDIPEGYSVSREKKERFSLILESASTNQTSMYLCASSRISGPGTDTQYFGPGTRLTVL.

CDR3: CASTERGGLSQETQYF. DNA for the CDR3: TGCGCCAGCACCGAGCGCGGGGGGCTTTCCCAAGAGACCCAGTACTTC. This chain connects TRBV5-1 to TRBJ2-5; 8 bases align to TRBD2. Germline values: CDR1 SGHRS, CDR2 YFSETQ. V shed 6 bases and J 1 base; nucleotides not matched to a gene: 11. This CDR3 has 16 residues.

J is TRBJ1-5 and V is TRBV19; 10 nucleotides align to TRBD1. This CDR3 has 15 amino acids. Germline V lookup: CDR1 LNHDA, CDR2 SQIVND (reference sequence). Trimming took 5 bases from V and 1 from J; bases not matched to a gene: 2. The CDR3 region has the DNA TGTGCCAGTAGTCCGGGACAGGGGAGCAATCAGCCCCAGCATTTT. Its translation is CASSPGQGSNQPQHF.

This chain uses TRBV18 with TRBJ2-5; 9 nucleotides line up with TRBD1. The CDR3 extends over 15 amino acids. With V trimmed by 5 bases and J by 3 bases, 7 bases remained unmatched. The V gene's germline CDR1 is KGHSH and CDR2 LQKENI. CDR3 residues: CASSRNRGLEETQYF. The CDR3 region has the DNA TGTGCCAGCTCAAGGAACAGGGGGCTGGAAGAGACCCAGTACTTC.

The rearrangement joins TRBV4-1 to TRBJ1-6, with 12 positions matching TRBD1. The CDR3 covers 18 residues. Trimming at V came to 2 bases and at J to 7 bases, leaving 9 bases not matched to a gene. CDR1 MGHRA and CDR2 YSYEKL come from the germline V gene. The CDR3 DNA reads TGCGCCAGCAGCCAAAGGGTGGGACAGGGGGCGAGGAATTCACCCCTCCACTTT. Translated, it gives CASSQRVGQGARNSPLHF.

The V gene is TRBV7-9, the J gene TRBJ2-5; D perhaps matches TRBD1 (6 bases). V dropped 6 bases and J dropped 5 bases, with 16 bases sitting between them. The CDR3 totals 14 residues. CDR1 is SEHNR and CDR2 is FQNEAQ in the germline V gene (reference sequence). As DNA, the CDR3 is TGTGCCAGCAGTGTTATCAGAACAGGGGAGACCCAGTACTTC. It translates to CASSVIRTGETQYF.